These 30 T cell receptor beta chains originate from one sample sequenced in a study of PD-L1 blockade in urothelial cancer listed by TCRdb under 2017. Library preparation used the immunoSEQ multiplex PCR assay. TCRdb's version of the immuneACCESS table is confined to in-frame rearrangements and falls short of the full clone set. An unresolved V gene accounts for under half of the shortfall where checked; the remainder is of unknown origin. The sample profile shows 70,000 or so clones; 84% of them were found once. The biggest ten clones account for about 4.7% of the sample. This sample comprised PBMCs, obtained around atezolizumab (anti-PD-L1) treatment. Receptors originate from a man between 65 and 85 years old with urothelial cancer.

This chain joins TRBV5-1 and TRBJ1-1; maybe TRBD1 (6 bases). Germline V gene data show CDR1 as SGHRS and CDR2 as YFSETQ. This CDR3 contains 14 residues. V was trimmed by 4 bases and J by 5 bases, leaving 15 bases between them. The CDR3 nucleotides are TGCGCCAGCAGCCGAACAGGGAGGGGAACTGAAGCTTTCTTT. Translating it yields CASSRTGRGTEAFF.

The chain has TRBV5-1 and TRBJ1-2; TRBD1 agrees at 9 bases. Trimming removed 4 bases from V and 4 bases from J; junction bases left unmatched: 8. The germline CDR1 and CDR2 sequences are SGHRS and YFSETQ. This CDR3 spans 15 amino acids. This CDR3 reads CASSDRDREAYGYTF. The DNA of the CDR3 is TGCGCCAGCAGCGACCGGGACAGGGAAGCCTATGGCTACACCTTC.

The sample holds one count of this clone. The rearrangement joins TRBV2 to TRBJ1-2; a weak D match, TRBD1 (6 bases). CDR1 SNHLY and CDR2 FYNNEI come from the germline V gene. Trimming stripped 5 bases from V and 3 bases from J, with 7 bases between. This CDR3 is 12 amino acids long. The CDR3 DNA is TGTGCCAGCAGTAACAGGGACTATGGCTACACCTTC. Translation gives CASSNRDYGYTF.

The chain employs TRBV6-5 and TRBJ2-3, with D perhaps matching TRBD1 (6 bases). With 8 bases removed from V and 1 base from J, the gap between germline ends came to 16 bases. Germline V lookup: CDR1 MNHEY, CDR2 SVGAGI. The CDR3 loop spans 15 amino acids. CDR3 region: CASSFAGVRTDTQYF. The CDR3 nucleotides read TGTGCCAGCTCGTTTGCAGGGGTCCGCACAGATACGCAGTATTTT.

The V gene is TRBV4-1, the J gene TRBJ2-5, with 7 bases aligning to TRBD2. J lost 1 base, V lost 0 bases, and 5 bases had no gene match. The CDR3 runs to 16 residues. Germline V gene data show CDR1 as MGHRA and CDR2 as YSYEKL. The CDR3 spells CASSQDTASGQETQYF. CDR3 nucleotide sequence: TGCGCCAGCAGCCAAGATACGGCTAGCGGCCAAGAGACCCAGTACTTC.

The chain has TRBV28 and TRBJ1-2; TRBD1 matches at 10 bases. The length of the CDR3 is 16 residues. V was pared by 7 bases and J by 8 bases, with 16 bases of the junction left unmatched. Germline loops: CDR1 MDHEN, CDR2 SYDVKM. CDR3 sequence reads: CASNPSEGQGIVGYTF. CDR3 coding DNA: TGTGCCAGCAACCCCTCCGAGGGACAGGGGATTGTCGGCTACACCTTC.

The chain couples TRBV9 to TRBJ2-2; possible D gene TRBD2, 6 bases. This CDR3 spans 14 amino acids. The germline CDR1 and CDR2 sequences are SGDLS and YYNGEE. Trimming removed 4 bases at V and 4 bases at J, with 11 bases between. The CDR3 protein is CASSTGLLTGELFF. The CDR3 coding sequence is TGTGCCAGCAGCACGGGACTCCTCACCGGGGAGCTGTTTTTT.

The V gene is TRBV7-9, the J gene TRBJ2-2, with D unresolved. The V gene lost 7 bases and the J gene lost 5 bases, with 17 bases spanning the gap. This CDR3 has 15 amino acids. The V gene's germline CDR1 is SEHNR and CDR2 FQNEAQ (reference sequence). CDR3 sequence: CASTHRGDPTGELFF. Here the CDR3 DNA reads TGTGCCAGCACCCATAGAGGCGACCCTACCGGGGAGCTGTTTTTT.

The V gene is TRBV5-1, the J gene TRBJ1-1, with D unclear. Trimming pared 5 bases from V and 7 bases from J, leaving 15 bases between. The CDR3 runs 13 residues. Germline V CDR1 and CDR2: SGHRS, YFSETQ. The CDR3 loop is CASSPVPGIEAFF. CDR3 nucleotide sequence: TGCGCCAGCAGTCCCGTGCCGGGGATTGAAGCTTTCTTT.

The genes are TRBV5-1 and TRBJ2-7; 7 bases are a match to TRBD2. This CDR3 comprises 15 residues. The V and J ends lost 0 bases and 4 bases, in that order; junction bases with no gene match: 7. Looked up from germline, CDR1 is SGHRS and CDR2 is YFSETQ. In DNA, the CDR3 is TGCGCCAGCAGCTTGGCGAATAGCGGGCCTTACGAGCAGTACTTC. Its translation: CASSLANSGPYEQYF.

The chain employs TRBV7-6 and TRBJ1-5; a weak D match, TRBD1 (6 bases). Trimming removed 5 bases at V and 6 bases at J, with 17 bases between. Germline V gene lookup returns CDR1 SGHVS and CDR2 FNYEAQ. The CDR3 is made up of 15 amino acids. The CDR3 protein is CASSPTQGLAQPQHF. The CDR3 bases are TGTGCCAGCAGCCCCACACAGGGTCTGGCTCAGCCCCAGCATTTT.

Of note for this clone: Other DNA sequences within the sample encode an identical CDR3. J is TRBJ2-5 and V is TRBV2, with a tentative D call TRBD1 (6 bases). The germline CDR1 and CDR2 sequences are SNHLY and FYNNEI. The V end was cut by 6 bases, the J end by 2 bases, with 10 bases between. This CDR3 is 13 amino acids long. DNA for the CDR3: TGTGCCAGCAGGCGGACAGTTCAAGAGACCCAGTACTTC. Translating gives CASRRTVQETQYF. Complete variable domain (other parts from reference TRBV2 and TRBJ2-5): EPEVTQTPSHQVTQMGQEVILRCVPISNHLYFYWYRQILGQKVEFLVSFYNNEISEKSEIFDDQFSVERPDGSNFTLKIRSTKLEDSAMYFCASRRTVQETQYFGPGTRLLVL.

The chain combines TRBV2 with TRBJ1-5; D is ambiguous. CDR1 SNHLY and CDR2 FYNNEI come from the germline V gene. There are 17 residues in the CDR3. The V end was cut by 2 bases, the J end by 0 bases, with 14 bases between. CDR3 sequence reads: CASSEFPTNYSNQPQHF. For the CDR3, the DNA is TGTGCCAGCAGTGAATTCCCTACGAATTATAGCAATCAGCCCCAGCATTTT.

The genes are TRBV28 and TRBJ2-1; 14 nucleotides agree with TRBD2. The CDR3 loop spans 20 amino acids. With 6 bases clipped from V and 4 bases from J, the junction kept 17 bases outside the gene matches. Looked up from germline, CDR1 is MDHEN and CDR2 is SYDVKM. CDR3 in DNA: TGTGCCAGCAGCTCATTGACCGGGACTAGCGGGAGCGGGGAGTACAATGAGCAGTTCTTC. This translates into CASSSLTGTSGSGEYNEQFF.

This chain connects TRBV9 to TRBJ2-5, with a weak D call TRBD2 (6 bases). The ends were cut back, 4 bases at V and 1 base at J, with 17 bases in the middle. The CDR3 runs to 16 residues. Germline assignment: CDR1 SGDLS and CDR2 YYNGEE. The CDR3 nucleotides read TGTGCCAGCAGCCTGGGTCACGGGGGACTCCAAGAGACCCAGTACTTC. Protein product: CASSLGHGGLQETQYF. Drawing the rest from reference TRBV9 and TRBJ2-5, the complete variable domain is DSGVTQTPKHLITATGQRVTLRCSPRSGDLSVYWYQQSLDQGLQFLIQYYNGEERAKGNILERFSAQQFPDLHSELNLSSLELGDSALYFCASSLGHGGLQETQYFGPGTRLLVL.

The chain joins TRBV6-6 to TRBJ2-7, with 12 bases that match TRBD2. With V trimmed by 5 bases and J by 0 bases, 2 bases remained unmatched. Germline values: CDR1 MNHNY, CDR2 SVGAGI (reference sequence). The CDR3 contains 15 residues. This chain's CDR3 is CASSLAGGPSYEQYF. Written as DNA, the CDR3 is TGTGCCAGCAGTCTAGCGGGAGGGCCCTCCTACGAGCAGTACTTC.

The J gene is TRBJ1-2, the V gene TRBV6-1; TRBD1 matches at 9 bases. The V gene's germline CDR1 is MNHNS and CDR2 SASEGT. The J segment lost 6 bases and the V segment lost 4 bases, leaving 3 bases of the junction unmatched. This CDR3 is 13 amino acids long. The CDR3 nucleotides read TGTGCCAGCAGTGCCCGGACAGGGGATGGCTACACCTTC. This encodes CASSARTGDGYTF.

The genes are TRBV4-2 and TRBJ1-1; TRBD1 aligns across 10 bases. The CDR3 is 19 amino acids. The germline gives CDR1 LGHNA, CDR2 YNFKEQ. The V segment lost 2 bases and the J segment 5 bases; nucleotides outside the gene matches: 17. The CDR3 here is CASSQTPRRDRGVETEAFF. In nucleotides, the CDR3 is TGTGCCAGCAGCCAAACCCCAAGACGGGACAGGGGAGTGGAAACTGAAGCTTTCTTT.

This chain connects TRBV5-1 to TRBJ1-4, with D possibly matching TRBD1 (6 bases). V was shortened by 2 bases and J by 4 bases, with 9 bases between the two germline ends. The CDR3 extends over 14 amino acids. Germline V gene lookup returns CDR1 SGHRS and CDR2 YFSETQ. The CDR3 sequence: CASSFGQINEKLFF. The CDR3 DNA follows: TGCGCCAGCAGCTTTGGACAGATTAATGAAAAACTGTTTTTT.

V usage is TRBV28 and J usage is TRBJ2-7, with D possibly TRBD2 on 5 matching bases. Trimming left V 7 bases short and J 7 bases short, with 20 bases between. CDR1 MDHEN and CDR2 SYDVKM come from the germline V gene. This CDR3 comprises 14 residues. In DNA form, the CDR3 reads TGTGCCAGCATCCCTCCCGGAGGAGGCGGGGAGCAGTACTTC. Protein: CASIPPGGGGEQYF.

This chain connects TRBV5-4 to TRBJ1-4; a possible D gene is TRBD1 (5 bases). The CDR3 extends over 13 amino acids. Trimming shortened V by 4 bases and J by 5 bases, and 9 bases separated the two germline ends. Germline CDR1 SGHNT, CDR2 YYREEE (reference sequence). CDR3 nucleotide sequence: TGTGCCAGCAGCGGGGGGGGGAATGAAAAACTGTTTTTT. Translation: CASSGGGNEKLFF.

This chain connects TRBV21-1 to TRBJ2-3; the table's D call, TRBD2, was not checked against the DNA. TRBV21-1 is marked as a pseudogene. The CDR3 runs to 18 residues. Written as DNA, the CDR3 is TGTGCCAGCAGCAAATCCTACCGACTAGCGGCCTACACAGATACGCAGTATTTT. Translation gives CASSKSYRLAAYTDTQYF.

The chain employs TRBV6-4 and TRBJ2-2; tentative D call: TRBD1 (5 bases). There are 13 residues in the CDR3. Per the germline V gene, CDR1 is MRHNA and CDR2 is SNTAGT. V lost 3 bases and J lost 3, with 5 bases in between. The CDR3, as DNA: TGTGCCAGCAGTGAGGGGCACACCGGGGAGCTGTTTTTT. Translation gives CASSEGHTGELFF.

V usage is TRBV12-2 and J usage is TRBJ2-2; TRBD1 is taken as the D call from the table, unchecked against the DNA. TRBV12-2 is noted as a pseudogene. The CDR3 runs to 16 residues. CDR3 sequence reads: CASRPSWPSMPGELFF. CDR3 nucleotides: TGTGCAAGTCGCCCCTCGTGGCCTTCAATGCCCGGGGAGCTGTTTTTT.

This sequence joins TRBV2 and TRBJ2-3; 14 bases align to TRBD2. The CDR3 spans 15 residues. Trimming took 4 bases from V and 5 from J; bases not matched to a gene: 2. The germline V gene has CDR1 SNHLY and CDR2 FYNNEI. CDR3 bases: TGTGCCAGCAGTGGGACTAGCGGGAGGAGAGATACGCAGTATTTT. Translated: CASSGTSGRRDTQYF. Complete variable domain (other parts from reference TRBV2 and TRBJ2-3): EPEVTQTPSHQVTQMGQEVILRCVPISNHLYFYWYRQILGQKVEFLVSFYNNEISEKSEIFDDQFSVERPDGSNFTLKIRSTKLEDSAMYFCASSGTSGRRDTQYFGPGTRLTVL.

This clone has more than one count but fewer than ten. In DNA, the CDR3 is TGTGCCAGCAGCTCGAAGAGACAGGGTCACAGCGAGCAGTACTTC. This translates into CASSSKRQGHSEQYF. The chain has TRBV7-6 and TRBJ2-7, with 7 bases identical to TRBD1. The J segment lost 6 bases and the V segment lost 4 bases, leaving 12 bases of the junction unmatched. CDR3 size: 15 residues. The germline V gene has CDR1 SGHVS and CDR2 FNYEAQ.

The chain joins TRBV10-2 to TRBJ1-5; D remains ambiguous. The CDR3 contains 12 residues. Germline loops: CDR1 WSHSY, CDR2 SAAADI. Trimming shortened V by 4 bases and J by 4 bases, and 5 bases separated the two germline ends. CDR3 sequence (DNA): TGCGCCAGCAGTGGAGTGAATCAGCCCCAGCATTTT. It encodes CASSGVNQPQHF.

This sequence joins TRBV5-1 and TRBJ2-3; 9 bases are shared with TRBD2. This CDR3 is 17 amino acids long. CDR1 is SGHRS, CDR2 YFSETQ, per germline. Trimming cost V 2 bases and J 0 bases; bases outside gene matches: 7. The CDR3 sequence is CASSFGLAGSSTDTQYF. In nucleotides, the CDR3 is TGCGCCAGCAGCTTCGGCCTAGCGGGGAGCAGCACAGATACGCAGTATTTT. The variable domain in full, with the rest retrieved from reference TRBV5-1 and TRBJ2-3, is KAGVTQTPRYLIKTRGQQVTLSCSPISGHRSVSWYQQTPGQGLQFLFEYFSETQRNKGNFPGRFSGRQFSNSRSEMNVSTLELGDSALYLCASSFGLAGSSTDTQYFGPGTRLTVL.

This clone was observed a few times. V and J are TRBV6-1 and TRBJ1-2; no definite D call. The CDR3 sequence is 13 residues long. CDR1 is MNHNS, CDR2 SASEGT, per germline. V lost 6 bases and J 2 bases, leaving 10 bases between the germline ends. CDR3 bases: TGTGCCAGCAGGGTCCCTCAGAACTATGGCTACACCTTC. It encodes CASRVPQNYGYTF.

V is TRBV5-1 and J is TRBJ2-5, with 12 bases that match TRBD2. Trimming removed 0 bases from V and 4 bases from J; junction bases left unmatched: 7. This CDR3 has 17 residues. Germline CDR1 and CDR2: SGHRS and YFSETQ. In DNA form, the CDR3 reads TGCGCCAGCAGCTTGGGCCCAGGGGGACTAGCGGGAGAGACCCAGTACTTC. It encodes CASSLGPGGLAGETQYF.